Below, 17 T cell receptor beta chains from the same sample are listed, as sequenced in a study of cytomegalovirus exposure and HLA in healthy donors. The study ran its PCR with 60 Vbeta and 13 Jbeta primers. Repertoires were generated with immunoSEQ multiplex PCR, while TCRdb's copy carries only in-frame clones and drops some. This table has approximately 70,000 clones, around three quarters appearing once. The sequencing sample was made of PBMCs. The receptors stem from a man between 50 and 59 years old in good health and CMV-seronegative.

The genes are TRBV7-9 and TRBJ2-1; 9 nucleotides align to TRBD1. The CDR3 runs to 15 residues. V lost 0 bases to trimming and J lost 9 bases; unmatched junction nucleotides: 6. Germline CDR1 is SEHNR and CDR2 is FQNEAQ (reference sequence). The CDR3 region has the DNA TGTGCCAGCAGCTTAGCGCTTACAGGGGGCTTTGAGCAGTTCTTC. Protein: CASSLALTGGFEQFF.

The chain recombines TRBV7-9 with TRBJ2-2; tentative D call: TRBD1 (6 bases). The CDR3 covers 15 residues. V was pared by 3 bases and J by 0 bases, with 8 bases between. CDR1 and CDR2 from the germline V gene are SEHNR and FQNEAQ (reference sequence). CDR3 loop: CASSFQGTNTGELFF. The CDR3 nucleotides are TGTGCCAGCAGCTTCCAGGGGACGAACACCGGGGAGCTGTTTTTT.

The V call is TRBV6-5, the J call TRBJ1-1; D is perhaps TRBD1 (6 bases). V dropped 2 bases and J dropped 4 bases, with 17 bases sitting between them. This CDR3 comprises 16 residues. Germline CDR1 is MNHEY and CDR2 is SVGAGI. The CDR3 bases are TGTGCCAGCAGTTACGGGGGAGCAGGGGCTGTCACTGAAGCTTTCTTT. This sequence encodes CASSYGGAGAVTEAFF.

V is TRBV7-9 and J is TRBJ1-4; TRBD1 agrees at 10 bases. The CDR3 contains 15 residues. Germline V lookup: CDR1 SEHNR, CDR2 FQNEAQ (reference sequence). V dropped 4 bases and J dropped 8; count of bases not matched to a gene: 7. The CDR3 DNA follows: TGTGCCAGCAGCTACCGACAGGGGGCGGAAGAAAAACTGTTTTTT. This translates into CASSYRQGAEEKLFF. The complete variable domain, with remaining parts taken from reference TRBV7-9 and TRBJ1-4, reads DTGVSQNPRHKITKRGQNVTFRCDPISEHNRLYWYRQTLGQGPEFLTYFQNEAQLEKSRLLSDRFSAERPKGSFSTLEIQRTEQGDSAMYLCASSYRQGAEEKLFFGSGTQLSVL.

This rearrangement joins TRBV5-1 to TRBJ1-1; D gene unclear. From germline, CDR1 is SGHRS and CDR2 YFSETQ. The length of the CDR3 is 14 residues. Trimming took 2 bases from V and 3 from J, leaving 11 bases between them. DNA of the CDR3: TGCGCCAGCAGCTTTAAGGGAGGCGACACTGAAGCTTTCTTT. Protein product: CASSFKGGDTEAFF. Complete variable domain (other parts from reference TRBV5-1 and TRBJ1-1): KAGVTQTPRYLIKTRGQQVTLSCSPISGHRSVSWYQQTPGQGLQFLFEYFSETQRNKGNFPGRFSGRQFSNSRSEMNVSTLELGDSALYLCASSFKGGDTEAFFGQGTRLTVV.

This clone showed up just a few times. CDR3: CASSPAGSSYEQYF. CDR3 DNA sequence: TGTGCCAGCAGCCCCGCTGGGAGCTCCTACGAGCAGTACTTC. V and J are TRBV9 and TRBJ2-7; weak D call: TRBD2 (5 bases). The CDR3 sequence is 14 residues long. CDR1 and CDR2 from the germline V gene are SGDLS and YYNGEE. Trimming shortened V by 4 bases and J by 0 bases, and 11 bases separated the two germline ends. Drawing the rest from reference TRBV9 and TRBJ2-7, the complete variable domain is DSGVTQTPKHLITATGQRVTLRCSPRSGDLSVYWYQQSLDQGLQFLIQYYNGEERAKGNILERFSAQQFPDLHSELNLSSLELGDSALYFCASSPAGSSYEQYFGPGTRLTVT.

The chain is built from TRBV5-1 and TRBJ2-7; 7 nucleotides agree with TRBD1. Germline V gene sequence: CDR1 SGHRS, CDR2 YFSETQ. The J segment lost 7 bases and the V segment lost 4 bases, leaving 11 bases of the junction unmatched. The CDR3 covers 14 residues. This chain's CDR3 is CASSDDDRAGEQYF. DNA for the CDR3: TGCGCCAGCAGCGACGACGACAGGGCTGGGGAGCAGTACTTC.

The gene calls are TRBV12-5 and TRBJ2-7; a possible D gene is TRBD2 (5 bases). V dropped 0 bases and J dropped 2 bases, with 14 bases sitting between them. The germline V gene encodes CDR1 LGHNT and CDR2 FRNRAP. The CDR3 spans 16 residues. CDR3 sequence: CASGLVAGEATYEQYF. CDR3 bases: TGTGCTAGTGGTTTGGTTGCGGGCGAGGCTACCTACGAGCAGTACTTC.

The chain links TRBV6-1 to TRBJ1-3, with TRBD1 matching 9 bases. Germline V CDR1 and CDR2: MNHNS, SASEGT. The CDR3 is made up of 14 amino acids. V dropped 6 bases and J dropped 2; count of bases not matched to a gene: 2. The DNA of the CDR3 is TGTGCCAGCAGCCGGGACAGGGCTGGAAACACCATATATTTT. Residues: CASSRDRAGNTIYF.

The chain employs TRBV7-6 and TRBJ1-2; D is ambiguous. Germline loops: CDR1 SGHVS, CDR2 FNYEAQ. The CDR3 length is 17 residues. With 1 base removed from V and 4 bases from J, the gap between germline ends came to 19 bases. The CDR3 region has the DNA TGTGCCAGCAGCTTAGAGGCTGAGACTGTGCATGGCTATGGCTACACCTTC. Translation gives CASSLEAETVHGYGYTF.

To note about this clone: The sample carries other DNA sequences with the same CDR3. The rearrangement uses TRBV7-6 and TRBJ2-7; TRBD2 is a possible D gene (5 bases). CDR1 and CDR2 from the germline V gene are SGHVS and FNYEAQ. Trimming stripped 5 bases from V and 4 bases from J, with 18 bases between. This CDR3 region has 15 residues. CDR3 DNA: TGTGCCAGCAGCCCACTGACGGCACCGGGATACGAGCAGTACTTC. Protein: CASSPLTAPGYEQYF. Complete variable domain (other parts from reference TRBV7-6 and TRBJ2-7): GAGVSQSPRYKVTKRGQDVALRCDPISGHVSLYWYRQALGQGPEFLTYFNYEAQQDKSGLPNDRFSAERPEGSISTLTIQRTEQRDSAMYRCASSPLTAPGYEQYFGPGTRLTVT.

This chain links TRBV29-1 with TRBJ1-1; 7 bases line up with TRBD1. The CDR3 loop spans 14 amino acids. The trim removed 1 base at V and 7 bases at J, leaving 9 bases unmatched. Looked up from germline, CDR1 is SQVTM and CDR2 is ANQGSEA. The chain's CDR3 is CSVEGGGGADEAFF. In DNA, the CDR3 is TGCAGCGTTGAAGGAGGGGGCGGAGCGGATGAAGCTTTCTTT.

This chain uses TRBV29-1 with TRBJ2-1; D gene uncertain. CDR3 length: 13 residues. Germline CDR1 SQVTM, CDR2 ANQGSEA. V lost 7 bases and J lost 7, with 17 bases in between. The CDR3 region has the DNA TGCAGCGCCGGTCGAGGAATCCTAAATGAGCAGTTCTTC. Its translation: CSAGRGILNEQFF.

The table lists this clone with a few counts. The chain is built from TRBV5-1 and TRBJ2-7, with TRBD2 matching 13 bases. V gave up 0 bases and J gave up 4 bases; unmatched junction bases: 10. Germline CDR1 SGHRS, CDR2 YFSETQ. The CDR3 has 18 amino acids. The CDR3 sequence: CASSLGLAGGIIVYEQYF. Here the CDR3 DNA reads TGCGCCAGCAGCTTGGGACTAGCGGGGGGTATTATCGTTTACGAGCAGTACTTC.

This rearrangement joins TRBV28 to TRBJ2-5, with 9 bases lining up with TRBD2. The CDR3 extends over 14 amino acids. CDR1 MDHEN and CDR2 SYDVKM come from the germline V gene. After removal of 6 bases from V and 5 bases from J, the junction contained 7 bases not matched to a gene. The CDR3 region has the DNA TGTGCCAGCAGGGGACTAGCTTTGGGCGAGACCCAGTACTTC. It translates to CASRGLALGETQYF. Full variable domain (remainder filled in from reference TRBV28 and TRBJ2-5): DVKVTQSSRYLVKRTGEKVFLECVQDMDHENMFWYRQDPGLGLRLIYFSYDVKMKEKGDIPEGYSVSREKKERFSLILESASTNQTSMYLCASRGLALGETQYFGPGTRLLVL.

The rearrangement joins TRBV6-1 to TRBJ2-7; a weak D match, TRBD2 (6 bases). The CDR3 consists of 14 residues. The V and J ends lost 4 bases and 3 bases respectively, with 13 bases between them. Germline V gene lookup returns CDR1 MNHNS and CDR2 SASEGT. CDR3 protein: CASSVGSTIYEQYF. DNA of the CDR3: TGTGCCAGCAGTGTCGGGAGTACTATCTACGAGCAGTACTTC.

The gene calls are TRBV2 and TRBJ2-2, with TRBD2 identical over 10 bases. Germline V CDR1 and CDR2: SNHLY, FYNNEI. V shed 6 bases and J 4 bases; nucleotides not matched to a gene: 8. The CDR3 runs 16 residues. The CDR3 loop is CASRRTSGEPTGELFF. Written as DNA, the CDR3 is TGTGCCAGCAGACGGACTAGCGGAGAACCCACCGGGGAGCTGTTTTTT. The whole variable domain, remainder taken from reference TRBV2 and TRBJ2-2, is EPEVTQTPSHQVTQMGQEVILRCVPISNHLYFYWYRQILGQKVEFLVSFYNNEISEKSEIFDDQFSVERPDGSNFTLKIRSTKLEDSAMYFCASRRTSGEPTGELFFGEGSRLTVL.